One sample yielded the 21 T cell receptor beta chains listed below, sequenced in a study of blood T cells in healthy people across ages. Next came a second PCR, run for about 7 to 12 cycles, which used a sample-barcoded 5' primer along with a J-beta primer mix. TCRdb used MiXCR to reprocess the 5' RACE reads, holding one entry per CDR3 protein. The table includes approximately 320,000 distinct CDR3 sequences, about 25% detected once. Source material: blood. The receptors stem from a woman aged 70-85 years in good health.

The V and J genes are TRBV10-3 and TRBJ2-1; 8 bases agree with TRBD2. The V segment lost 0 bases and the J segment 7 bases; nucleotides outside the gene matches: 14. The CDR3 extends over 18 amino acids. The germline CDR1 and CDR2 sequences are ENHRY and SYGVKD. CDR3 in amino acids: CAISESKAGVGTGNEQFF. In DNA form, the CDR3 reads TGTGCCATCAGTGAGTCGAAAGCGGGAGTAGGGACGGGAAATGAGCAGTTCTTC.

This clonotype turned up a few times. The gene calls are TRBV7-2 and TRBJ2-1; D gene uncertain. Trimming shortened V by 1 base and J by 0 bases, and 7 bases separated the two germline ends. Germline CDR1 is SGHTA and CDR2 is FQGNSA. The CDR3 loop spans 15 amino acids. The CDR3 reads CASSLEDLSYNEQFF. The CDR3 coding sequence is TGTGCCAGCAGCTTAGAGGACCTCTCCTACAATGAGCAGTTCTTC. Drawing the rest from reference TRBV7-2 and TRBJ2-1, the complete variable domain is GAGVSQSPSNKVTEKGKDVELRCDPISGHTALYWYRQSLGQGLEFLIYFQGNSAPDKSGLPSDRFSAERTGGSVSTLTIQRTQQEDSAVYLCASSLEDLSYNEQFFGPGTRLTVL.

This chain links TRBV28 with TRBJ2-5; D is undetermined. The closer fit of TRBJ2-1 to the DNA end suggests the J call may be wrong. The CDR3 runs 12 residues. CDR1 and CDR2 (germline): MDHEN, SYDVKM. CDR3 sequence: CASTGRHNEQFF. CDR3 coding DNA: TGTGCCAGCACAGGCAGACACAATGAGCAGTTCTTC.

The chain couples TRBV29-1 to TRBJ1-1; D is possibly TRBD1 (5 bases). CDR1 is SQVTM, CDR2 ANQGSEA, per germline. With 4 bases removed from V and 2 bases from J, the gap between germline ends came to 17 bases. The length of the CDR3 is 15 residues. CDR3 region: CSVVTSGYGNTEAFF. The DNA for the CDR3 is TGCAGCGTTGTCACCTCAGGGTATGGAAACACTGAAGCTTTCTTT.

The chain uses TRBV5-1 and TRBJ2-7; either TRBD1 or TRBD2 may supply D (5 bases each). V was cut by 4 bases and J by 2 bases, with 10 bases left in between. The CDR3 is made up of 13 amino acids. From germline, CDR1 is SGHRS and CDR2 YFSETQ. CDR3 loop: CASSRDGPYEQYF. The CDR3 nucleotides read TGCGCCAGCAGCCGGGACGGTCCCTACGAGCAGTACTTC.

The rearrangement joins TRBV11-2 to TRBJ2-3; no clear D. Per the germline V gene, CDR1 is SGHAT and CDR2 is FQNNGV. V was clipped by 4 bases and J by 7 bases, with 12 bases between them. The CDR3 is 13 amino acids. CDR3 sequence: CASSSPMVNTQYF. The CDR3 region has the DNA TGTGCCAGCAGCTCACCGATGGTGAATACGCAGTATTTT.

This rearrangement joins TRBV4-1 to TRBJ2-1, with D unclear. V was clipped by 2 bases and J by 9 bases, with 5 bases between them. This CDR3 contains 11 residues. The germline V gene has CDR1 MGHRA and CDR2 YSYEKL. CDR3 bases: TGCGCCAGCAGCCAAAGTGGTGAGCAGTTCTTC. Protein: CASSQSGEQFF.

This clonotype occurred a few times. V is TRBV20-1 and J is TRBJ2-5; D gene uncertain. The tail of the sequence fits TRBJ2-1 better, so the J call may be wrong. This CDR3 spans 16 amino acids. Germline V lookup: CDR1 DFQATT, CDR2 SNEGSKA (reference sequence). The CDR3, as DNA: TGCAGTGCTAGAGGAAATCTGCCGCTCTCGTGGGATGAGCAGTTCTTC. This gives the protein CSARGNLPLSWDEQFF.

V usage is TRBV27 and J usage is TRBJ2-5; D is ambiguous. Matching the DNA end better, TRBJ2-7 makes the J call doubtful. Germline-derived CDR1 and CDR2 are MNHEY and SMNVEV (reference sequence). This CDR3 region has 12 residues. For the CDR3, the DNA is TGTGCCAGCACCTACTTTAGGGTCGAGCAGTACTTC. As protein: CASTYFRVEQYF.

In its sample, this clonotype was seen a few times. The chain carries TRBV4-1 and TRBJ2-7, with unresolved D. The germline V and J ends were trimmed by 1 base and 0 bases, with 10 bases remaining between them. The germline gives CDR1 MGHRA, CDR2 YSYEKL. CDR3 length equals 15 residues. The CDR3 DNA follows: TGCGCCAGCAGCCAAGTGCCAGGTTCCTCCTACGAGCAGTACTTC. It translates to CASSQVPGSSYEQYF.

A remark on this clonotype: A much larger clone is a single base away; this may be a read error. The chain uses TRBV28 and TRBJ1-4; D gene unclear. Germline V gene data show CDR1 as MDHEN and CDR2 as SYDVKM. The CDR3 has 14 amino acids. CDR3 protein: CTSSFPSTNEKLFF. In nucleotides, the CDR3 is TGTACCAGCAGTTTCCCCTCAACTAATGAAAAACTGTTTTTT.

The V gene is TRBV5-1, the J gene TRBJ2-4, with 14 bases fitting TRBD2. V was clipped by 4 bases and J by 1 base; unmatched bases: 16. The CDR3 loop spans 21 amino acids. Germline V gene lookup returns CDR1 SGHRS and CDR2 YFSETQ. The DNA of the CDR3 is TGCGCCAGCAGCGAGGGACTAGCGGGAGTGATTGATACGATCGCCAAAAACATTCAGTACTTC. This encodes CASSEGLAGVIDTIAKNIQYF.

The chain recombines TRBV6-6 with TRBJ2-4, with 9 bases matching TRBD2. Germline CDR1 and CDR2: MNHNY and SVGAGI (reference sequence). CDR3 length: 14 residues. V lost 8 bases and J lost 1; bases outside the gene matches: 3. This CDR3 reads CASGLAIAKNIQYF. In DNA, the CDR3 is TGTGCCAGCGGACTAGCGATTGCCAAAAACATTCAGTACTTC.

There are a few counts of this clonotype. This chain joins TRBV6-1 and TRBJ1-3; weak D call: TRBD1 (6 bases). V gave up 10 bases and J gave up 0 bases, with 19 bases separating them. Per germline, CDR1 MNHNS and CDR2 SASEGT. The CDR3 contains 16 residues. Written as DNA, the CDR3 is TGTGCCACCTTAGGCAGGGGAGGGGACTCTGGAAACACCATATATTTT. Its protein is CATLGRGGDSGNTIYF.

The chain employs TRBV29-1 and TRBJ1-1; TRBD1 might be the D (6 bases). CDR3 length: 17 residues. Germline CDR1 SQVTM, CDR2 ANQGSEA. V was shortened by 0 bases and J by 3 bases, with 20 bases between the two germline ends. CDR3 residues: CSVEERGKGGGHTEAFF. CDR3 nucleotides: TGCAGCGTTGAAGAAAGGGGAAAGGGGGGCGGGCACACTGAAGCTTTCTTT.

The rearrangement uses TRBV7-2 and TRBJ2-3, with a possible D match to TRBD1 (6 bases). Trimming stripped 6 bases from V and 0 bases from J, with 19 bases between. The CDR3 totals 17 residues. Germline loops: CDR1 SGHTA, CDR2 FQGNSA. Here the CDR3 reads CASSNLLGTTSTDTQYF. The CDR3 bases are TGTGCCAGCAGTAATCTATTGGGGACAACTAGCACAGATACGCAGTATTTT.

The chain combines TRBV6-1 with TRBJ1-2, with 11 bases lining up with TRBD1. J lost 6 bases, V lost 4 bases, and 10 bases had no gene match. The CDR3 is 16 amino acids. Per germline, CDR1 MNHNS and CDR2 SASEGT. The CDR3 coding sequence is TGTGCCAGCAGTGCGGACAGGGGGCGCCTAAGGGATGGCTACACCTTC. Translation gives CASSADRGRLRDGYTF.

This clonotype was observed many times. V gene TRBV6-2 or TRBV6-3 combines with J gene TRBJ1-4, with D uncertain. Looked up from germline, CDR1 is MNHEY and CDR2 is SVGEGT. The V end lost 5 bases, the J end lost 6 bases, and 10 bases lay between the germline ends. CDR3 length: 13 amino acids. The chain's CDR3 is CASSLDGYEKLFF. Here the CDR3 DNA reads TGTGCCAGCAGTCTGGACGGCTATGAAAAACTGTTTTTT.

The chain links TRBV20-1 to TRBJ2-7; D not resolved. The V gene's germline CDR1 is DFQATT and CDR2 SNEGSKA (reference sequence). Trimming took 3 bases from V and 6 from J, leaving 9 bases between them. The CDR3 contains 11 residues. As DNA, the CDR3 is TGCAGTGCTAGCGTACCGGGCGAGCAGTACTTC. This sequence encodes CSASVPGEQYF.

The chain recombines TRBV27 with TRBJ1-1; 9 nucleotides line up with TRBD1. The junction had 8 bases not matched to a gene; V was cut back by 4 bases and J by 8 bases. Germline V gives CDR1 MNHEY, CDR2 SMNVEV (reference sequence). This CDR3 contains 14 residues. CDR3: CASSYRGQGTEAFF. CDR3 DNA sequence: TGTGCCAGCAGTTACAGGGGGCAGGGAACCGAAGCTTTCTTT.

V and J are TRBV29-1 and TRBJ2-7, with a weak D call TRBD2 (6 bases). Trimming left V 3 bases short and J 5 bases short, with 11 bases between. CDR1 is SQVTM, CDR2 ANQGSEA, per germline. The CDR3 spans 12 residues. The CDR3 sequence: CSVEQGGDEQYF. In DNA, the CDR3 is TGCAGCGTTGAGCAGGGAGGTGACGAGCAGTACTTC.